These 19 T cell receptor beta chains share one sample of origin, sequenced in a study of sequential checkpoint blockade in melanoma. The protocol was immunoSEQ multiplex PCR, while the TCRdb copy is restricted to in-frame clones and leaves out a portion. Among about 22,000 clones listed, approximately 68% were seen once. Noted treatment: randomized to nivolumab then ipilimumab (arm A) or the reverse (arm B). This specimen consisted of CD8+ T cells sorted from blood (inferred from file names), obtained from a patient given nivolumab and ipilimumab in sequence. These receptor sequences come from a human donor with melanoma.

The chain joins TRBV19 to TRBJ1-6; 8 bases are shared with TRBD1. Germline V CDR1 and CDR2: LNHDA, SQIVND (reference sequence). V trimming: 11 bases; J trimming: 8 bases; junction bases outside the gene matches: 11. This CDR3 has 14 residues. CDR3: CAGGATGDYSPLHF. The DNA of the CDR3 is TGTGCCGGGGGGGCGACAGGGGATTATTCACCCCTCCACTTT.

A few counts support this clone. This rearrangement joins TRBV6-9 to TRBJ2-5; D not resolved. Trimming stripped 7 bases from V and 2 bases from J, with 5 bases between. Germline CDR1 MNHGY, CDR2 SVAAGI. This CDR3 has 11 amino acids. The CDR3 sequence is CASTLQETQYF. CDR3 coding DNA: TGTGCCAGCACCCTTCAAGAGACCCAGTACTTC.

V gene TRBV2 combines with J gene TRBJ2-5; TRBD2 aligns across 8 bases. This CDR3 spans 15 amino acids. The germline V gene encodes CDR1 SNHLY and CDR2 FYNNEI. J was trimmed by 5 bases and V by 5 bases; bases with no gene match: 10. CDR3: CASSPGGGGFETQYF. The CDR3 coding sequence is TGTGCCAGCAGTCCCGGGGGGGGCGGATTTGAGACCCAGTACTTC. The full variable domain, rest sourced from reference TRBV2 and TRBJ2-5, is EPEVTQTPSHQVTQMGQEVILRCVPISNHLYFYWYRQILGQKVEFLVSFYNNEISEKSEIFDDQFSVERPDGSNFTLKIRSTKLEDSAMYFCASSPGGGGFETQYFGPGTRLLVL.

The chain employs TRBV6-6 and TRBJ1-4, with D hard to call. The CDR3 is 15 residues long. The V end was cut by 5 bases, the J end by 4 bases, with 14 bases between. From germline, CDR1 is MNHNY and CDR2 SVGAGI (reference sequence). The CDR3 DNA is TGTGCCAGCAGTGGGGAGTTCGACATTAATGAAAAACTGTTTTTT. Amino acid sequence: CASSGEFDINEKLFF.

This chain connects TRBV28 to TRBJ1-1; TRBD1 might be the D (6 bases). Germline V CDR1 and CDR2: MDHEN, SYDVKM. The length of the CDR3 is 11 residues. The germline V and J ends were trimmed by 8 bases and 6 bases, with 10 bases remaining between them. CDR3 protein: CASSRGAEAFF. DNA of the CDR3: TGTGCCAGCTCCAGGGGTGCTGAAGCTTTCTTT.

The chain combines TRBV2 with TRBJ1-2; the match to TRBD1 covers 8 bases. J gave up 4 bases and V 5 bases, and 12 bases lay outside the gene matches. The CDR3 spans 16 residues. Germline loops: CDR1 SNHLY, CDR2 FYNNEI. CDR3 region: CASSRQGIINPYGYTF. DNA of the CDR3: TGTGCCAGCAGTCGACAGGGGATCATCAACCCCTATGGCTACACCTTC.

The CDR3 DNA follows: TGTGCCAGCAGCCTCCACAGGGTTAGCAACGAGCAGTACTTC. Amino acids: CASSLHRVSNEQYF. J is TRBJ2-7 and V is TRBV9; TRBD1 is a possible D gene (6 bases). Per the germline V gene, CDR1 is SGDLS and CDR2 is YYNGEE. Between the trimmed V and J ends, which lost 4 bases and 5 bases, there was a span of 16 bases. The CDR3 is made up of 14 amino acids.

V gene TRBV13 combines with J gene TRBJ1-4; no reliable D call. The germline V gene encodes CDR1 PRHDT and CDR2 FYEKMQ (reference sequence). The V and J ends lost 3 bases and 4 bases respectively, with 15 bases between them. The length of the CDR3 is 16 residues. CDR3 DNA: TGTGCCAGCAGCTTTAATCTCGATCGGTTTAATGAAAAACTGTTTTTT. It encodes CASSFNLDRFNEKLFF.

The CDR3 region has the DNA TGCGCCAGCAGCCAAGATTCTCGCGGGGGGGCCGATGAGCAGTTCTTC. This sequence encodes CASSQDSRGGADEQFF. The J gene is TRBJ2-1, the V gene TRBV4-3; 9 bases fit TRBD2. Unmatched junction bases numbered 8, after V lost 0 bases and J lost 8 bases. The CDR3 sequence is 16 residues long. CDR1 is LGHNA, CDR2 YSLEER, per germline.

This chain uses TRBV6-5 with TRBJ2-7, with 9 bases aligning to TRBD1. The germline V gene has CDR1 MNHEY and CDR2 SVGAGI. The CDR3 sequence is 15 residues long. V lost 6 bases and J lost 5; bases outside the gene matches: 11. The CDR3 DNA reads as TGTGCCAGCAGAGGATCCGGGACAGGGTTCCACGAGCAGTACGTC. Protein: CASRGSGTGFHEQYV.

This clone was counted once. V and J are TRBV15 and TRBJ2-5; 7 positions match TRBD1. With 5 bases clipped from V and 11 bases from J, the junction kept 8 bases outside the gene matches. Germline-derived CDR1 and CDR2 are LNHNV and YYDKDF (reference sequence). The CDR3 length is 12 residues. The DNA of the CDR3 is TGTGCCACCAGCCCGGACAGGTTTGAGCAGTACTTC. This gives the protein CATSPDRFEQYF.

This clone is a singleton in its sample. The genes are TRBV21-1 and TRBJ2-5; the DNA was not used to check the table's D call, TRBD2. TRBV21-1 has pseudogene status. This CDR3 spans 15 amino acids. The CDR3 bases are TGTGCCAGCAGCAATGCAGGGACTAGCGGGGTGGAGGAGTACTTC. Translated: CASSNAGTSGVEEYF.

This clone was seen a handful of times. The V gene is TRBV10-3, the J gene TRBJ2-5, with 9 bases identical to TRBD2. CDR3 length: 15 residues. Trimming took 6 bases from V and 7 from J; bases not matched to a gene: 12. CDR1 is ENHRY, CDR2 SYGVKD, per germline. CDR3 in amino acids: CAIREERGVPRTQYF. Written as DNA, the CDR3 is TGTGCCATCAGGGAAGAGCGGGGGGTCCCAAGGACCCAGTACTTC.

Concerning this clone itself: A junction boundary mismatches the germline segment, possibly from a read error. The chain joins TRBV6-5 to TRBJ1-3, with D perhaps matching TRBD1 (5 bases). From germline, CDR1 is MNHEY and CDR2 SVGAGI. CDR3 length: 13 residues. CDR3 coding DNA: TGTGCCAGCAGTTATGGGCAGGGAACCACCATATATTTT. The encoded protein is CASSYGQGTTIYF.

This chain joins TRBV5-1 and TRBJ2-3; 9 positions match TRBD2. Germline lookup yields CDR1 SGHRS and CDR2 YFSETQ. With 9 bases clipped from V and 2 bases from J, the junction kept 10 bases outside the gene matches. The CDR3 sequence is 15 residues long. The CDR3 reads CATSPWTSVTDTQYF. CDR3 sequence (DNA): TGCGCCACCTCCCCCTGGACTAGCGTCACAGATACGCAGTATTTT.

The genes are TRBV5-1 and TRBJ2-3; D ambiguous. Germline V gene lookup returns CDR1 SGHRS and CDR2 YFSETQ. The CDR3 contains 11 residues. V gave up 6 bases and J gave up 4 bases, with 6 bases separating them. The CDR3 protein is CASTVADTQYF. CDR3 nucleotides: TGCGCCAGCACGGTGGCAGATACGCAGTATTTT.

This clone was detected a few times. The chain couples TRBV7-6 to TRBJ1-3; D is unclear. V was shortened by 6 bases and J by 3 bases, with 9 bases between the two germline ends. The CDR3 length is 13 residues. The V gene's germline CDR1 is SGHVS and CDR2 FNYEAQ. As DNA, the CDR3 is TGTGCCAGCAGTTATTACGGTGGAAACACCATATATTTT. Translated, it gives CASSYYGGNTIYF. Looking up the rest from reference TRBV7-6 and TRBJ1-3 gives the full variable domain: GAGVSQSPRYKVTKRGQDVALRCDPISGHVSLYWYRQALGQGPEFLTYFNYEAQQDKSGLPNDRFSAERPEGSISTLTIQRTEQRDSAMYRCASSYYGGNTIYFGEGSWLTVV.

The chain recombines TRBV19 with TRBJ1-2, with D perhaps TRBD1 (6 bases). The germline CDR1 and CDR2 sequences are LNHDA and SQIVND (reference sequence). There are 12 residues in the CDR3. V lost 7 bases, J lost 8 bases, and 14 bases lay in between. The CDR3 is CASMAGAGGYTF. The CDR3 DNA is TGTGCCAGTATGGCGGGGGCCGGGGGCTACACCTTC.

The chain links TRBV27 to TRBJ1-4, with a weak D call TRBD1 (5 bases). This CDR3 has 14 amino acids. Between the trimmed V and J ends, which lost 1 base and 6 bases, there was a span of 9 bases. Germline CDR1 MNHEY, CDR2 SMNVEV (reference sequence). CDR3 sequence (DNA): TGTGCCAGCAGTTTATGGGGGGAATATGAAAAACTGTTTTTT. It specifies CASSLWGEYEKLFF.